This record looks at one T cell receptor beta chain sequence and its context. Its antigen remains unknown. This entry comes from a study of T cell responses to AZD1222 COVID-19 vaccine. At the level of the study: Second doses at about 4 or about 12 weeks were pooled. Study results and caveats: Donors were largely white British and mainly female; clonal diversity was possibly underestimated. When two AZD1222 doses had been given, Spike-specific TCR breadth and depth rose. Seropositive AZD1222 recipients at baseline numbered only five or six.

Germline V gene sequence: CDR1 MNHEY, CDR2 SVGAGI. Trimming left V 6 bases short and J 1 base short, with 7 bases between. The CDR3 runs 12 residues. TCRdb keeps only in-frame clones here, not all; method: immunoSEQ multiplex PCR. The sample shows 90,000 to 120,000 clones, around 92% of them seen only once. This sequence was found in an adult in good health. This chain uses TRBV6-5 with TRBJ2-7, with a tentative D call TRBD1 (5 bases). The sample was peripheral blood, taken on day 0 of AZD1222 vaccination. Here the CDR3 reads CASRTASYEQYF. DNA of the CDR3: TGTGCCAGCAGGACAGCTTCCTACGAGCAGTACTTC.